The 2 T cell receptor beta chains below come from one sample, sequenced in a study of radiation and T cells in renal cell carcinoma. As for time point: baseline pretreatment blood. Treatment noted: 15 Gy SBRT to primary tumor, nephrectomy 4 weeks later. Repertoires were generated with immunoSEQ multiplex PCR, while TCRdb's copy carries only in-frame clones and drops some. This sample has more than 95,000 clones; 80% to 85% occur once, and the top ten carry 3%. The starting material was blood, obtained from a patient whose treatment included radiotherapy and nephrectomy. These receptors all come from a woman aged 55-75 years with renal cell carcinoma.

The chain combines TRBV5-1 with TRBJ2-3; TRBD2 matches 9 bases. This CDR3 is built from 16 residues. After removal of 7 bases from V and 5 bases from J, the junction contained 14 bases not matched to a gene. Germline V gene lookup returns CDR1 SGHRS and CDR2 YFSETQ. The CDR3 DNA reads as TGCGCCAGCGGGCCTGGGGCGGGGGGGCCGAAAGATACGCAGTATTTT. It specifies CASGPGAGGPKDTQYF.

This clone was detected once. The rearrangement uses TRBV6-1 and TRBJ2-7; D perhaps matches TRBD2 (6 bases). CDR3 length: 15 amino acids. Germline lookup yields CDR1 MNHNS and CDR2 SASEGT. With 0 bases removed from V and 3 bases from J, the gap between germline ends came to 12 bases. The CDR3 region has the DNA TGTGCCAGCAGTGAAGCAGGAGGGTTCAACTACGAGCAGTACTTC. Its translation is CASSEAGGFNYEQYF.